Listed below are T cell receptor beta chains from one sample, sequenced in a study of blood T cell dynamics during melanoma immunotherapy. Measured with immunoSEQ multiplex PCR; TCRdb has only the in-frame clones, and not every one. Of approximately 15,000 clones listed, approximately 87% were seen once; the top ten hold approximately 4.6%. Sequencing used blood, obtained from a patient treated with checkpoint blockade. The receptors stem from a human donor with melanoma. Both conserved end residues are part of each CDR3. A D gene is named only where the DNA matches it firmly. Not all rows give a size; the values are once, few, many and, for expanded clones, a class.

cdr3_aa,cdr3_nt,d_call,j_call,cdr3_length,v_call,clone_size
CAISEGGDIQYF,TGTGCCATCAGTGAGGGGGGGGACATTCAGTACTTC,TRBD2,TRBJ2-4,12,TRBV10-3,-
CAIRTGLAGSKETQYF,TGTGCCATCAGAACCGGACTTGCGGGGAGTAAAGAGACCCAGTACTTC,-,TRBJ2-5,16,TRBV10-3,-
CASSLLIQNNEQFF,TGTGCCAGCAGTTTATTGATCCAGAACAATGAGCAGTTCTTC,-,TRBJ2-1,14,TRBV28,few
CAISDRTGDTEAFF,TGTGCCATCAGTGACCGGACAGGGGACACTGAAGCTTTCTTT,TRBD1,TRBJ1-1,14,TRBV6-1,-
CAISQGQIEKLFF,TGTGCCATCAGCCAGGGACAGATTGAAAAACTGTTTTTT,TRBD1,TRBJ1-4,13,TRBV10-3,-
CASSLAAGGRSVADTQYF,TGTGCCAGCAGCTTAGCCGCGGGGGGGCGTTCCGTGGCAGATACGCAGTATTTT,TRBD2,TRBJ2-3,18,TRBV13,-
CAYPRGMSNQPQHF,TGTGCTTACCCCAGGGGGATGAGCAATCAGCCCCAGCATTTT,TRBD1,TRBJ1-5,14,TRBV30,few
CASSLTGDYGYTF,TGTGCCAGCAGTTTGACGGGGGACTATGGCTACACCTTC,-,TRBJ1-2,13,TRBV27,-
CASSEGQGEPRSYEQYF,TGTGCCAGCTCAGAAGGACAGGGGGAGCCACGCTCCTACGAGCAGTACTTC,TRBD1,TRBJ2-7,17,TRBV7-8,-
CASSPWGSSTGELFF,TGTGCCAGCAGCCCGTGGGGTTCGAGCACCGGGGAGCTGTTTTTT,-,TRBJ2-2,15,TRBV28,once
CASSYSMGQGYEQYF,TGTGCCAGCAGTTACTCGATGGGACAGGGATACGAGCAGTACTTC,TRBD1,TRBJ2-7,15,TRBV6-5,-
CASSFGLAGDSYEQYF,TGTGCCAGCAGCTTCGGACTAGCGGGGGACTCCTACGAGCAGTACTTC,TRBD2,TRBJ2-7,16,TRBV5-6,-
CASSRTGVNTGELFF,TGTGCCAGCTCAAGGACAGGGGTGAACACCGGGGAGCTGTTTTTT,TRBD1,TRBJ2-2,15,TRBV18,-
CASSPGLVEETQYF,TGTGCCAGCAGCCCGGGCCTGGTTGAAGAGACCCAGTACTTC,-,TRBJ2-5,14,TRBV9,-
CASSSYWLNFYEQYF,TGTGCCAGCAGTTCCTACTGGCTCAACTTCTACGAGCAGTACTTC,-,TRBJ2-7,15,TRBV7-2,-
CASRGYPYEQYF,TGTGCCAGCAGGGGCTACCCCTACGAGCAGTACTTC,-,TRBJ2-7,12,TRBV6-1,few
CASSLRSGGGDEKLFF,TGTGCCAGCAGCCTCCGTAGCGGGGGCGGGGATGAAAAACTGTTTTTT,-,TRBJ1-4,16,TRBV7-2,few
CASKMGGRWTEQFF,TGTGCCAGCAAAATGGGGGGGAGATGGACTGAGCAGTTCTTC,TRBD2,TRBJ2-1,14,TRBV6-5,-
CASSYYRGNGLLGANVLTF,TGTGCCAGCAGCTACTACAGGGGAAACGGGCTTTTGGGGGCCAACGTCCTGACTTTC,TRBD1,TRBJ2-6,19,TRBV28,-
CAWSVQGTGGSGNTIYF,TGTGCCTGGAGTGTCCAGGGGACAGGTGGCTCTGGAAACACCATATATTTT,TRBD1,TRBJ1-3,17,TRBV30,-
CASGSRTFGYTF,TGTGCTAGTGGCTCCAGGACATTTGGCTACACCTTC,-,TRBJ1-2,12,TRBV12-5,-
CASSQAGTGGRAYEQYF,TGTGCCAGCAGCCAAGCAGGAACAGGGGGCCGGGCCTACGAGCAGTACTTC,TRBD1,TRBJ2-7,17,TRBV7-2,once
CASSIFTVNTGELFF,TGTGCCAGTAGTATTTTCACAGTTAACACCGGGGAGCTGTTTTTT,-,TRBJ2-2,15,TRBV19,-
CASSRSVITNYGYTF,TGTGCCAGCAGCCGGTCAGTGATTACAAACTATGGCTACACCTTC,-,TRBJ1-2,15,TRBV6-6,-
CASSSGTGEATNEKLFF,TGTGCCAGCAGCAGCGGGACAGGGGAGGCAACTAATGAAAAACTGTTTTTT,TRBD1,TRBJ1-4,17,TRBV7-9,-
CASTSAGNSPLHF,TGCGCCAGCACTTCGGCGGGAAATTCACCCCTCCACTTT,-,TRBJ1-6,13,TRBV5-1,-
CASSEGTGANQPQHF,TGTGCCAGCAGCGAAGGGACAGGGGCCAATCAGCCCCAGCATTTT,TRBD1,TRBJ1-5,15,TRBV9,few
CASSVGGYGYTF,TGTGCCAGCAGTGTCGGGGGGTATGGCTACACCTTC,-,TRBJ1-2,12,TRBV2,few
CASRLVDNYGYTF,TGCGCCAGCAGACTAGTCGACAACTATGGCTACACCTTC,-,TRBJ1-2,13,TRBV5-1,-
CASSLSPGPSPLHF,TGTGCCAGCAGCTTATCCCCAGGGCCTTCACCCCTCCACTTT,-,TRBJ1-6,14,TRBV7-3,-
CASSLTTGAGPTEQYF,TGTGCCAGCAGCTTGACGACAGGGGCAGGGCCTACGGAGCAGTACTTC,TRBD1,TRBJ2-7,16,TRBV7-9,-
CASSADSGPYEQYF,TGTGCCAGCAGCGCCGACAGCGGTCCCTACGAGCAGTACTTC,-,TRBJ2-7,14,TRBV11-3,-
CASSHTSGGSQETQYF,TGTGCCAGCAGCCATACTAGCGGGGGGTCCCAAGAGACCCAGTACTTC,TRBD2,TRBJ2-5,16,TRBV7-2,-
CASGGGPNQPQHF,TGTGCCAGCGGGGGGGGTCCGAATCAGCCCCAGCATTTT,-,TRBJ1-5,13,TRBV6-1,-
CSVDGAQWAYEQYF,TGCAGCGTTGACGGGGCCCAGTGGGCCTACGAGCAGTACTTC,-,TRBJ2-7,14,TRBV29-1,-
CASSKRGETGELFF,TGCGCCAGCAGTAAGCGGGGAGAGACCGGGGAGCTGTTTTTT,TRBD2,TRBJ2-2,14,TRBV5-1,-
CASSLSSQGMGEQYF,TGTGCCAGCAGCTTATCTTCGCAGGGTATGGGCGAGCAGTACTTC,-,TRBJ2-7,15,TRBV7-6,-
CASSRGGQRQETQYF,TGTGCCAGCAGTCGGGGAGGGCAGCGCCAAGAGACCCAGTACTTC,TRBD2,TRBJ2-5,15,TRBV2,-
CASSYRDSYNEQFF,TGTGCCAGCAGTTACCGGGACTCGTACAATGAGCAGTTCTTC,-,TRBJ2-1,14,TRBV6-6,-
CAWSGYQETQYF,TGTGCCTGGAGTGGTTACCAAGAGACCCAGTACTTC,-,TRBJ2-5,12,TRBV30,once
CASSVKGIGNQPQHF,TGTGCCAGCAGCGTAAAGGGTATCGGCAATCAGCCCCAGCATTTT,-,TRBJ1-5,15,TRBV6-4,-
CASSVVDRGRWNTEAFF,TGTGCCAGCAGCGTAGTCGACAGGGGGCGATGGAACACTGAAGCTTTCTTT,TRBD1,TRBJ1-1,17,TRBV9,-
CASSQSWTGRANYGYTF,TGTGCCAGCAGTCAATCCTGGACAGGGCGAGCTAACTATGGCTACACCTTC,TRBD1,TRBJ1-2,17,TRBV28,-
CASRRGPQETQYF,TGTGCCAGCAGGCGGGGGCCCCAAGAGACCCAGTACTTC,-,TRBJ2-5,13,TRBV7-3,-
CASSPGAQGKNSPLHF,TGTGCCAGCAGCCCGGGGGCCCAAGGAAAAAATTCACCCCTCCACTTT,-,TRBJ1-6,16,TRBV11-2,few